Below are 25 T cell receptor delta chains sequenced from a single sample in a study of gamma-delta chains in newborns, infants, children. TCRdb fed the reads into CATT to redo clone calling. The sample has 15,000 or so delta-chain clones, 7% to 7.5% seen once; the top ten hold 20% to 25%. Specimen: blood. Source of these receptors: a child who was a newborn, infant or young child, either healthy, febrile or measles-vaccinated (not recorded which).

This clone came up a few times. J is TRDJ2 and V is TRDV2; TRDD3 agrees at 7 bases. V lost 0 bases to trimming and J lost 3 bases; unmatched junction nucleotides: 6. This CDR3 contains 16 residues. Germline V gives CDR1 GEAIGNYY, CDR2 EKD. The CDR3 region is CACDTVGGILTAQLFF. CDR3 sequence (DNA): TGTGCCTGTGACACCGTAGGAGGGATACTGACAGCACAACTCTTCTTT.

The chain carries TRDV1 and TRDJ1; 10 nucleotides line up with TRDD3. Trimming took 2 bases from V and 4 from J; bases not matched to a gene: 10. CDR1 and CDR2 from the germline V gene are TSWWSYY and QGS. The CDR3 covers 17 residues. The CDR3 DNA sequence: TGTGCTCTTGGGGAAGTTCCACTGGGGGATTGTTGCGATAAACTCATCTTT. Its protein product is CALGEVPLGDCCDKLIF.

This clone was detected only a few times. TCRdb's protein for this DNA is that of a much larger clone and differs from the translation at residue 5, likely a read error; the protein shown is the DNA translation. This rearrangement joins TRDV2 to TRDJ3; weak D call: TRDD3 (5 bases). This CDR3 has 19 amino acids. Germline lookup yields CDR1 GEAIGNYY and CDR2 EKD. DNA for the CDR3: TGCGCCTGTGACGCCGTGGGGAGGATTAGCTCCTGGGACACCCGACAGATGTTTTTC. Amino acids: CACDAVGRISSWDTRQMFF.

V is TRDV2 and J is TRDJ3; D may be TRDD3 (5 bases). This CDR3 is 19 amino acids long. Between the trimmed V and J ends, which lost 0 bases and 0 bases, there was a span of 14 bases. Looked up from germline, CDR1 is GEAIGNYY and CDR2 is EKD. The CDR3 region has the DNA TGTGCCTGTGACACCGTAGGCGGGGGTCACTCCTGGGACACCCGACAGATGTTTTTC. The encoded protein is CACDTVGGGHSWDTRQMFF.

Ten or more counts support this clone. V usage is TRDV2 and J usage is TRDJ3; D perhaps matches TRDD3 (6 bases). The V gene lost 2 bases and the J gene lost 4 bases, with 17 bases spanning the gap. Germline CDR1 reads GEAIGNYY; CDR2 reads EKD. The CDR3 extends over 18 amino acids. CDR3 in amino acids: CACDILGSASWDTRQMFF. Here the CDR3 DNA reads TGTGCCTGTGACATCCTGGGGTCCGCGTCGTGGGACACCCGACAGATGTTTTTC.

The chain uses TRDV2 and TRDJ1; 8 bases are a match to TRDD3. The CDR3 has 17 amino acids. V dropped 2 bases and J dropped 0; count of bases not matched to a gene: 10. Germline loops: CDR1 GEAIGNYY, CDR2 EKD. The CDR3 DNA reads as TGTGCCTGTGACATACTGGGGGTCTTTAGGTACACCGATAAACTCATCTTT. Encoded protein: CACDILGVFRYTDKLIF.

This clone was detected a few times. The chain links TRDV2 to TRDJ3; the D is unclear. This CDR3 has 18 residues. Germline CDR1 reads GEAIGNYY; CDR2 reads EKD. V was shortened by 3 bases and J by 0 bases, with 14 bases between the two germline ends. CDR3 region: CACDSPIQSSWDTRQMFF. The CDR3 DNA sequence: TGTGCCTGTGACTCTCCGATCCAGAGCTCCTGGGACACCCGACAGATGTTTTTC.

This chain links TRDV2 with TRDJ3; the match to TRDD3 covers 11 bases. CDR1 and CDR2 from the germline V gene are GEAIGNYY and EKD. CDR3 size: 19 residues. Trimming at V came to 0 bases and at J to 2 bases, leaving 5 bases not matched to a gene. CDR3 DNA sequence: TGTGCCTGTGACACCGTGGGTGGGGGATACGCCTGGGACACCCGACAGATGTTTTTC. This translates into CACDTVGGGYAWDTRQMFF.

The chain links TRDV1 to TRDJ1, with 8 nucleotides matching TRDD3. This CDR3 has 16 amino acids. The junction had 3 bases not matched to a gene; V was cut back by 0 bases and J by 0 bases. The germline V gene encodes CDR1 TSWWSYY and CDR2 QGS. DNA of the CDR3: TGTGCTCTTGGGGAACTGAGGGATACGCACACCGATAAACTCATCTTT. The encoded protein is CALGELRDTHTDKLIF.

A few counts support this clone. Translating this DNA gives a protein that differs at residue 4 from the TCRdb one, which belongs to a much larger clone; a read error is likely, and the protein shown is this translation. This chain joins TRDV2 and TRDJ2; 10 bases fit TRDD3. The CDR3 runs 17 residues. J was trimmed by 0 bases and V by 5 bases; bases with no gene match: 8. Germline V lookup: CDR1 GEAIGNYY, CDR2 EKD. CDR3 region: CACGMVGDTTLTAQLFF. In DNA form, the CDR3 reads TGTGCCTGTGGCATGGTGGGGGATACAACTTTGACAGCACAACTCTTCTTT.

The sample holds a few counts of this clone. The CDR3: CACDTLGAKAWDTRQMFF. DNA of the CDR3: TGTGCCTGTGACACCCTGGGGGCCAAAGCCTGGGACACCCGACAGATGTTTTTC. J is TRDJ3 and V is TRDV2; 7 bases fit TRDD3. Germline trimming cut 0 bases from V and 2 bases from J; bases unmatched to any gene: 6. The CDR3 sequence is 18 residues long. From germline, CDR1 is GEAIGNYY and CDR2 EKD.

This clone was found a few times. The protein TCRdb lists belongs to a much larger clone and differs from this DNA's translation at residue 4, which points to a read error; the protein shown is made from the DNA. The V gene is TRDV2, the J gene TRDJ3; the match to TRDD3 covers 10 bases. Germline V gives CDR1 GEAIGNYY, CDR2 EKD. CDR3 length: 19 amino acids. Unmatched junction bases numbered 9, after V lost 5 bases and J lost 0 bases. CDR3 amino acids: CACGLLGDPSSWDTRQMFF. CDR3 nucleotides: TGTGCCTGTGGCCTACTGGGGGATCCAAGCTCCTGGGACACCCGACAGATGTTTTTC.

Of note for this clone: One junction end does not reproduce the germline sequence, and a read error may be involved. V gene TRDV2 combines with J gene TRDJ3; maybe TRDD3 (6 bases). CDR1 and CDR2 from the germline V gene are GEAIGNYY and EKD. The CDR3 is 18 amino acids. CDR3 amino acids: CACDTGGPSSWDARQMFF. In DNA form, the CDR3 reads TGTGCCTGTGACACGGGGGGACCGAGCTCCTGGGACGCCCGACAGATGTTTTTC.

This clone was seen at least ten times. Additional DNA sequences in this sample encode the identical CDR3. The chain combines TRDV2 with TRDJ3; D is undetermined. Trimming cost V 0 bases and J 0 bases, with 8 bases left between them. The germline V gene encodes CDR1 GEAIGNYY and CDR2 EKD. The CDR3 spans 17 residues. Here the CDR3 reads CACDTAGSSWDTRQMFF. CDR3 DNA sequence: TGTGCCTGTGACACCGCGGGAAGCTCCTGGGACACCCGACAGATGTTTTTC.

This clone was seen more than once but under ten times. TCRdb attributes to this sequence the protein of a much larger clone, which differs from the DNA translation at residue 9; a read error is likely, and the protein displayed is translated from the DNA. The same CDR3 also results from other DNA sequences found in this sample. The V gene is TRDV2, the J gene TRDJ3, with a tentative D call TRDD3 (6 bases). Germline values: CDR1 GEAIGNYY, CDR2 EKD. The V gene lost 1 base and the J gene lost 2 bases, with 11 bases spanning the gap. The CDR3 length is 17 residues. Here the CDR3 DNA reads TGTGCCTGTGACACTACTGGGAGCCCCTGGGACACCCGACAGATGTTTTTC. Translation: CACDTTGSPWDTRQMFF.

In its sample, this clone is medium-sized (0.01 to 0.1%). Other DNA sequences within the sample encode an identical CDR3. This chain links TRDV2 with TRDJ2; 8 positions match TRDD3. Germline loops: CDR1 GEAIGNYY, CDR2 EKD. This CDR3 has 15 residues. The V segment lost 0 bases and the J segment 1 base; nucleotides outside the gene matches: 0. The CDR3 sequence is CACDTLGDLTAQLFF. The CDR3 bases are TGTGCCTGTGACACCCTGGGGGATTTGACAGCACAACTCTTCTTT.

J is TRDJ3 and V is TRDV2; tentatively, D is TRDD3 (6 bases). Germline V gives CDR1 GEAIGNYY, CDR2 EKD. Trimming left V 2 bases short and J 0 bases short, with 19 bases between. The CDR3 totals 20 residues. Here the CDR3 reads CACDSPLWGSSSWDTRQMFF. The CDR3 DNA reads TGTGCCTGTGACAGTCCCTTGTGGGGGTCGAGCTCCTGGGACACCCGACAGATGTTTTTC.

J is TRDJ3 and V is TRDV2; 7 bases are a match to TRDD3. The CDR3 has 19 residues. Losses at the gene ends were 1 base for V and 0 bases for J; bases not matched to a gene: 8. Germline V gives CDR1 GEAIGNYY, CDR2 EKD. As DNA, the CDR3 is TGTGCCTGTGACACAGTACTGGGGACCCGCTCCTGGGACACCCGACAGATGTTTTTC. Its translation is CACDTVLGTRSWDTRQMFF.

This clone has a handful of counts. This DNA translates differently at residue 6 from the TCRdb protein, which is that of a much larger clone; a read error is likely, and the protein shown is the DNA's own translation. This sequence joins TRDV2 and TRDJ3, with 7 positions matching TRDD3. The CDR3 is 18 residues long. V was pared by 0 bases and J by 0 bases, with 4 bases of the junction left unmatched. Germline CDR1 and CDR2: GEAIGNYY and EKD. CDR3 bases: TGTGCCTGTGACACCTGGGGATATAGCTCCTGGGACACCCGACAGATGTTTTTC. This codes for CACDTWGYSSWDTRQMFF.

This clone occurred a few times. Other DNA sequences of this sample code for an identical CDR3. The chain has TRDV2 and TRDJ1, with 7 bases aligning to TRDD3. CDR1 GEAIGNYY and CDR2 EKD come from the germline V gene. The CDR3 length is 13 residues. With 6 bases clipped from V and 3 bases from J, the junction kept 6 bases outside the gene matches. CDR3 DNA: TGTGCCTGTCTTCCCCTGGGGGCCGATAAACTCATCTTT. This translates into CACLPLGADKLIF.

This clone was counted between two and nine times. J is TRDJ1 and V is TRDV3; D gene uncertain. V lost 3 bases, J lost 0 bases, and 5 bases lay in between. Germline V gene lookup returns CDR1 TVYSNPD and CDR2 GDNSRS (reference sequence). The CDR3 consists of 11 residues. DNA of the CDR3: TGTGCCTTACTGTACACCGATAAACTCATCTTT. It is translated as CALLYTDKLIF.

Only a few counts were recorded for this clone. The rearrangement uses TRDV2 and TRDJ3; TRDD3 agrees at 10 bases. The V and J ends lost 3 bases and 12 bases, in that order; junction bases with no gene match: 7. The CDR3 runs to 15 residues. The germline gives CDR1 GEAIGNYY, CDR2 EKD. In nucleotides, the CDR3 is TGTGCCTGTGACTTACTGGGGGATGGGGACCGACAGATGTTTTTC. It specifies CACDLLGDGDRQMFF.

In its sample, this clone was seen a few times. One end of the junction varies from germline; a read error may be responsible. V is TRDV2 and J is TRDJ3, with 9 bases fitting TRDD3. The CDR3 has 20 amino acids. Per germline, CDR1 GEAIGNYY and CDR2 EKD. The CDR3 bases are TGTGCCTGTGACCCGATAGAGGGGATACGCAGCTCCTGGGACACCCGACAGGTGTTTTTC. It codes for CACDPIEGIRSSWDTRQVFF.

The sample holds a few counts of this clone. TCRdb's listed protein matches a much larger clone and diverges from this DNA's translation at residue 11, likely through a read error; the protein shown comes from the DNA. V gene TRDV2 combines with J gene TRDJ2; 8 nucleotides match TRDD3. The CDR3 spans 15 residues. Germline CDR1 GEAIGNYY, CDR2 EKD. The CDR3: CACDTLGARTVQLFF. CDR3 bases: TGTGCCTGTGACACACTGGGGGCCCGGACAGTACAACTCTTCTTT.

This clone was observed a handful of times. This DNA's translation and the protein TCRdb lists, from a much larger clone, do not match at residue 5, likely due to a read error; the protein shown is translated from the DNA. The chain joins TRDV2 to TRDJ2; TRDD3 matches 13 bases. This CDR3 has 17 residues. Germline V lookup: CDR1 GEAIGNYY, CDR2 EKD. Trimming removed 1 base from V and 0 bases from J; junction bases left unmatched: 1. CDR3 sequence reads: CACDTLGDTPLTAQLFF. CDR3 nucleotide sequence: TGTGCCTGTGACACACTGGGGGATACGCCTTTGACAGCACAACTCTTCTTT.